Here is one TCR beta chain with its context. Its antigen is unknown. Primers: 60 Vbeta forward and 13 Jbeta reverse. Libraries were prepared by immunoSEQ multiplex PCR; TCRdb keeps only in-frame clonotypes and omits some of them. The table records about 83,000 clones, roughly 79% of them present only once. The data derive from a study of cytomegalovirus exposure and HLA in healthy donors. Background on the study: The Caucasian-associated ancestry cluster contained about 80% of the approximately 400 genotyped donors.

Looked up from germline, CDR1 is SGHDT and CDR2 is YYEEEE. This CDR3 comprises 17 residues. The V gene end was trimmed by 1 base and the J gene end by 7 bases; junction bases not matched to a gene: 16. Though nominally healthy at sampling, donors likely had unrecorded immune exposures. Points from the study as a whole: Most TCR sequences were rare, but some public TCRs occurred in many donors. Most TCR beta V segments were productive about 90% or about 30% of the time in an earlier analysis.

The chain couples TRBV5-6 to TRBJ2-7; TRBD1 aligns across 8 bases. Sequences were obtained from PBMCs. The clonotype comes from a man aged 18 to 35 in good health and CMV-seropositive. CDR3 bases: TGTGCCAGCAGCTTGCTGCTACCTGGGGACAGGCCGGGGGAGCAGTACTTC. This gives the protein CASSLLLPGDRPGEQYF.